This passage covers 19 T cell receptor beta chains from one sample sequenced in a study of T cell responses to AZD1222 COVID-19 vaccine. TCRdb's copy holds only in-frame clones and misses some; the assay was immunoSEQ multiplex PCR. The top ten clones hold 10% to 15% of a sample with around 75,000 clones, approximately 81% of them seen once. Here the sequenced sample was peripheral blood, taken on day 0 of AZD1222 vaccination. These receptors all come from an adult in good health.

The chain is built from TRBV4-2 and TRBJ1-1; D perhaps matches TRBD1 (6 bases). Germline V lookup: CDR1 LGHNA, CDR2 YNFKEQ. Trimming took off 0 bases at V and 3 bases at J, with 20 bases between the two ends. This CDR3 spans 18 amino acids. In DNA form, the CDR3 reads TGTGCCAGCAGCCAAGACCAGCCGGGGGGCATGGGGGACACTGAAGCTTTCTTT. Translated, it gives CASSQDQPGGMGDTEAFF.

This CDR3 reads CASSLRGGASNQPQHF. The DNA for the CDR3 is TGCGCCAGCAGCCTCAGAGGGGGGGCGAGCAATCAGCCCCAGCATTTT. The chain couples TRBV4-1 to TRBJ1-5, with D tentatively TRBD1 (6 bases). CDR1 and CDR2 from the germline V gene are MGHRA and YSYEKL. The CDR3 has 16 residues. Deletions cut 4 bases from V and 1 base from J, with 14 bases between.

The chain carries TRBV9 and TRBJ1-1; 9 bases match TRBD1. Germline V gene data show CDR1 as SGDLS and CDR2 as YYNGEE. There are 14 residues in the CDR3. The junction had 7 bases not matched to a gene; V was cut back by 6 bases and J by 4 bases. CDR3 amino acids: CASNRDREATEAFF. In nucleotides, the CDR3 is TGTGCCAGCAACCGGGACAGGGAGGCCACTGAAGCTTTCTTT.

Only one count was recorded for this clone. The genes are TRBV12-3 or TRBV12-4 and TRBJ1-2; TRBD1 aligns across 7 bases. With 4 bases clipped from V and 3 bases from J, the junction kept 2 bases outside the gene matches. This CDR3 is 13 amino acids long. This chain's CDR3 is CASSSTGDYGYTF. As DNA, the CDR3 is TGTGCCAGCAGTTCCACAGGGGACTATGGCTACACCTTC.

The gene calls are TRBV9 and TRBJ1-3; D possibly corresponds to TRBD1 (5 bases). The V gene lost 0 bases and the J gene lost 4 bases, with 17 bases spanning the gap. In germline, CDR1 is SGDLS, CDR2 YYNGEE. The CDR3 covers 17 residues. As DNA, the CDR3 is TGTGCCAGCAGCGTAGACGTGAGCGGGGACGACGGAAACACCATATATTTT. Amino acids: CASSVDVSGDDGNTIYF.

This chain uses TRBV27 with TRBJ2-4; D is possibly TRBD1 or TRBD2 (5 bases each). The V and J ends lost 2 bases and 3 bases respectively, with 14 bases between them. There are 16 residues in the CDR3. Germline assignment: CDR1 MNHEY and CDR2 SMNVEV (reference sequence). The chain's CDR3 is CASSLTGRGVKNIQYF. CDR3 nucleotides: TGTGCCAGCAGTTTAACGGGACGAGGGGTCAAAAACATTCAGTACTTC.

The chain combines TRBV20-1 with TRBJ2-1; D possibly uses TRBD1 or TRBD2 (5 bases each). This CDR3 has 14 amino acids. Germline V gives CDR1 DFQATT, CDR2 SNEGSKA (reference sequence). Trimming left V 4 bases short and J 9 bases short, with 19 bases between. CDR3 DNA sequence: TGCAGTGCTAATGAGGGGACGAGCCCCCCTGAGCAGTTCTTC. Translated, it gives CSANEGTSPPEQFF.

Here the CDR3 DNA reads TGTGCCAGCAGTTACTCTGGCAGGGCGTACGAGCAGTACTTC. Its translation: CASSYSGRAYEQYF. V usage is TRBV6-5 and J usage is TRBJ2-7; possible D gene TRBD1, 5 bases. CDR3 length: 14 residues. Germline-derived CDR1 and CDR2 are MNHEY and SVGAGI. Trimming stripped 0 bases from V and 4 bases from J, with 10 bases between.

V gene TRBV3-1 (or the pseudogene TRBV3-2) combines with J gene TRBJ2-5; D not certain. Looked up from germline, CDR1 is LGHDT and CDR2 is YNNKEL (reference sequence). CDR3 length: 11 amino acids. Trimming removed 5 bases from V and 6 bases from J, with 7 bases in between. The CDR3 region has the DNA TGTGCCAGCAGCTCCGAACAGACCCAGTACTTC. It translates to CASSSEQTQYF.

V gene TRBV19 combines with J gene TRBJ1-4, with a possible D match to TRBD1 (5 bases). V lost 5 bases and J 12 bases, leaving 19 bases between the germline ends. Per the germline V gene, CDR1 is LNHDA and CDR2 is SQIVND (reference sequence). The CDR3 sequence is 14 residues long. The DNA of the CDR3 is TGTGCCAGTAGTTTCGGACATCCAGGAGGGGAACTGTTTTTT. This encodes CASSFGHPGGELFF. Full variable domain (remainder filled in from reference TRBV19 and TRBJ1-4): DGGITQSPKYLFRKEGQNVTLSCEQNLNHDAMYWYRQDPGQGLRLIYYSQIVNDFQKGDIAEGYSVSREKKESFPLTVTSAQKNPTAFYLCASSFGHPGGELFFGSGTQLSVL.

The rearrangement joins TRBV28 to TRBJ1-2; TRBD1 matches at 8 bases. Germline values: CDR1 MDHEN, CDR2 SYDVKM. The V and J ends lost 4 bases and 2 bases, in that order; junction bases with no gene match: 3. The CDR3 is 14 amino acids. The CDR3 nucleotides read TGTGCCAGCAGTTCAGGACAGGGCAACTATGGCTACACCTTC. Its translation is CASSSGQGNYGYTF.

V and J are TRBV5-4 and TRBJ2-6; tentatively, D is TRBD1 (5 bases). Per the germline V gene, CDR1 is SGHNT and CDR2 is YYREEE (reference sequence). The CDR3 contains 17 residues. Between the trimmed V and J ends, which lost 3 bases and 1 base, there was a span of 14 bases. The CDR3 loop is CASSSGAGWSGANVLTF. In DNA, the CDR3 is TGTGCCAGCAGCTCAGGAGCAGGGTGGTCTGGGGCCAACGTCCTGACTTTC.

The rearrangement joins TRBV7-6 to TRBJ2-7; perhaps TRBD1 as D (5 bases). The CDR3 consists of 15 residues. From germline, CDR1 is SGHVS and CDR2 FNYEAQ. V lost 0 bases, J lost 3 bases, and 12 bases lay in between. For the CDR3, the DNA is TGTGCCAGCAGCTTAGCGTCTGACAGATTCTACGAGCAGTACTTC. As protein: CASSLASDRFYEQYF. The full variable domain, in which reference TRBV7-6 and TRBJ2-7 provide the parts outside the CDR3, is GAGVSQSPRYKVTKRGQDVALRCDPISGHVSLYWYRQALGQGPEFLTYFNYEAQQDKSGLPNDRFSAERPEGSISTLTIQRTEQRDSAMYRCASSLASDRFYEQYFGPGTRLTVT.

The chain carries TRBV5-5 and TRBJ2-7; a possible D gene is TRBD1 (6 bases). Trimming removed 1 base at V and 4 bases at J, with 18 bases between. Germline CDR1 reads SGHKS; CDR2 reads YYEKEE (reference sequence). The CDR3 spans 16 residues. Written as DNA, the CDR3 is TGTGCCAGCAGCTTGATAGCAGGGGTTGGGGATTACGAGCAGTACTTC. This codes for CASSLIAGVGDYEQYF.

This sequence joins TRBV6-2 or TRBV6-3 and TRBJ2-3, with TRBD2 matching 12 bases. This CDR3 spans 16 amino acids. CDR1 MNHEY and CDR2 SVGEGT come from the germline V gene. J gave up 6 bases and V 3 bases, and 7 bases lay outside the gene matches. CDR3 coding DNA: TGTGCCAGCAGTTATCCCCTAGCGGGGGGGCCTGATACGCAGTATTTT. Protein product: CASSYPLAGGPDTQYF.

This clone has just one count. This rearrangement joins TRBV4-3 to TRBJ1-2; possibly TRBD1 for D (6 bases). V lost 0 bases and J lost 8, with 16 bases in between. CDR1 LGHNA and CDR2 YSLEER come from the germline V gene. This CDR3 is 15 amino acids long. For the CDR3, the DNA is TGCGCCAGCAGCCAAGATGGGCAGGGGAGCGGGGGCTACACCTTC. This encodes CASSQDGQGSGGYTF.

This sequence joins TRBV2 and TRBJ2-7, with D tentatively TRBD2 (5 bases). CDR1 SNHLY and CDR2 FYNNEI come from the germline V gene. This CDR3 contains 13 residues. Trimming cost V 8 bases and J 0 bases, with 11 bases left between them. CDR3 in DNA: TGTGCCAGCGGCGGGTTCGACTCCTACGAGCAGTACTTC. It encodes CASGGFDSYEQYF.

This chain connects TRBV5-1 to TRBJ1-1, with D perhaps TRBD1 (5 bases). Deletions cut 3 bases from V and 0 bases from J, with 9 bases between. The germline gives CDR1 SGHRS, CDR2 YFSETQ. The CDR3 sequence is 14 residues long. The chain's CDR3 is CASSSGQVNTEAFF. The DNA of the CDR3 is TGCGCCAGCAGCTCCGGACAAGTGAACACTGAAGCTTTCTTT. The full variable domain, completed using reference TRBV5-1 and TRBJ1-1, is KAGVTQTPRYLIKTRGQQVTLSCSPISGHRSVSWYQQTPGQGLQFLFEYFSETQRNKGNFPGRFSGRQFSNSRSEMNVSTLELGDSALYLCASSSGQVNTEAFFGQGTRLTVV.

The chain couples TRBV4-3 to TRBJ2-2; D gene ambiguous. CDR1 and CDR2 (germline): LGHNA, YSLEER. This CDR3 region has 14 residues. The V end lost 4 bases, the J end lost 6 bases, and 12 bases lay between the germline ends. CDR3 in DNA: TGCGCCAGCAGCCCTTCGACACCGTCCGGGGAGCTGTTTTTT. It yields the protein CASSPSTPSGELFF.